This T cell receptor (beta chain) was recovered during a study of cytomegalovirus exposure and HLA in healthy donors. Study findings and constraints: Data from an earlier analysis indicated that most TCR beta V segments were productive either about 90% or about 30% of the time.

The trim removed 3 bases at V and 3 bases at J, leaving 8 bases unmatched. CDR1 is SNHLY, CDR2 FYNNEI, per germline. This CDR3 contains 16 residues. When sampled, the donors appeared nominally healthy, though they likely had unrecorded immune exposures. The PCR made use of 60 Vbeta and 13 Jbeta primers. Authors' methods: Unique TCR beta chains numbered 80 million to 95 million in a later analysis, with roughly 11 million shared. Only in-frame clones appear in the TCRdb table, and some are missing; sequencing was by immunoSEQ multiplex PCR. From that table come the V and J calls and clone size; the DNA was used to work out D and trimming. The table lists approximately 190,000 clones, over 80% of them singletons. Worth noting for this clone: Its antigen is as yet unknown.

Material for sequencing was PBMCs. This clonotype was obtained from a middle-aged man in good health and CMV-seropositive. The rearrangement links TRBV2 to TRBJ2-3, with TRBD1 matching over 8 bases. This CDR3 reads CASSDLDRVRTDTQYF. The CDR3 DNA reads TGTGCCAGCAGTGATCTGGACAGGGTTCGTACAGATACGCAGTATTTT.